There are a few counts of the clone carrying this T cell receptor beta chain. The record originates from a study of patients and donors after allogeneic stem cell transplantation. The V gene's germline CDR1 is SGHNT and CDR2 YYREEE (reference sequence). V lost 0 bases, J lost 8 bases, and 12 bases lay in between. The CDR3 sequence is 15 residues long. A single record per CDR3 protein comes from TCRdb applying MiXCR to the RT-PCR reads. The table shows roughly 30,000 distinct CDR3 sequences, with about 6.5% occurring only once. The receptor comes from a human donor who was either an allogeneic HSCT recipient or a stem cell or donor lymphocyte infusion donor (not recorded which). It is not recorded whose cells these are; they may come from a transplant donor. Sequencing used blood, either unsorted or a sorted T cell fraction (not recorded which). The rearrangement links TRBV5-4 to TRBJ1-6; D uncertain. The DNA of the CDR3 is TGTGCCAGCAGCTTGGGTATAGGTCCTCATTCACCCCTCCACTTT. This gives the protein CASSLGIGPHSPLHF.